What follows are 5 T cell receptor beta chains derived from one specimen sequenced in a study of radiation and T cells in renal cell carcinoma (dated by TCRdb to between 2020 and 2021). Libraries came from the immunoSEQ multiplex PCR assay. TCRdb mirrors the immuneACCESS table, restricted to in-frame sequences. Some clones are absent from its copies; in checked studies, under half trace to an unresolved V gene, and the reason for the others is unknown. A total of fewer than 15,000 clones appear in this sample, 25% to 35% of them only once. Of the sample, roughly 14% falls within the top ten clones. Explained via the paper, the time point label denotes: tumor resected at nephrectomy. What this sample's treatment or condition label stands for: 15 Gy SBRT to primary tumor, nephrectomy 4 weeks later. The sequencing used tumor tissue, collected from a patient whose treatment included radiotherapy and nephrectomy. The receptors originated from a man aged 55 to 70 with renal cell carcinoma.

This chain connects TRBV12-5 to TRBJ2-7, with D unresolved. Germline assignment: CDR1 LGHNT and CDR2 FRNRAP. CDR3 length equals 13 residues. Between the trimmed V and J ends, which lost 4 bases and 3 bases, there was a span of 10 bases. CDR3 amino acids: CASGYGRVYEQYF. The CDR3 coding sequence is TGTGCTAGTGGTTACGGCAGAGTCTACGAGCAGTACTTC.

This clone was seen more than once but under ten times. This sequence joins TRBV29-1 and TRBJ1-5; D gene uncertain. Trimming pared 5 bases from V and 3 bases from J, leaving 14 bases between. Germline CDR1 is SQVTM and CDR2 is ANQGSEA. The CDR3 is 14 amino acids. CDR3 loop: CSVLPEGPNQPQHF. In DNA, the CDR3 is TGCAGCGTTTTACCAGAAGGACCCAATCAGCCCCAGCATTTT.

The rearrangement links TRBV4-1 to TRBJ1-1; perhaps TRBD1 as D (6 bases). The germline V and J ends were trimmed by 4 bases and 1 base, with 10 bases remaining between them. Germline values: CDR1 MGHRA, CDR2 YSYEKL. CDR3 length: 14 amino acids. This chain's CDR3 is CASSLGQTNTEAFF. The CDR3 nucleotides read TGCGCCAGCAGCCTCGGACAGACGAACACTGAAGCTTTCTTT.

J is TRBJ2-3 and V is TRBV25-1, with D perhaps TRBD1 (5 bases). The CDR3 has 13 amino acids. The V end lost 3 bases, the J end lost 4 bases, and 8 bases lay between the germline ends. Germline loops: CDR1 MGHDK, CDR2 SYGVNS. The CDR3 sequence: CASSEAGPDTQYF. The CDR3, as DNA: TGTGCCAGCAGTGAGGCAGGGCCAGATACGCAGTATTTT.

This clone has only one observation. This chain joins TRBV6-1 and TRBJ2-7; D not certain. Germline V gene sequence: CDR1 MNHNS, CDR2 SASEGT. V gave up 7 bases and J gave up 0 bases, with 10 bases separating them. The CDR3 runs to 13 residues. This CDR3 is CASTPGVSYEQYF. The CDR3 DNA sequence: TGTGCCAGCACCCCGGGCGTCTCCTACGAGCAGTACTTC.